The 15 T cell receptor beta chains below all came from one sample that was sequenced in a study of OX40 agonist ivuxolimab in advanced cancers. The library was built by means of the immunoSEQ multiplex PCR assay. TCRdb took this table from immuneACCESS and kept in-frame rearrangements with V and J called. Such tables lack part of the clones; where checked against another copy, unresolved V genes explain under half of the gap, and the rest is unexplained. This sample holds some 30,000 clones; 74% were observed only once. Around 12% of the sample is in the top ten clones. The sequenced sample was CD4+ or CD8+ T cells sorted from blood, obtained in a trial of the OX40 agonist ivuxolimab. The receptors originated from an adult with an advanced solid tumor such as melanoma, head and neck, liver or kidney cancer.

The rearrangement joins TRBV6-5 to TRBJ2-5; 11 bases line up with TRBD1. The germline CDR1 and CDR2 sequences are MNHEY and SVGAGI. The V segment lost 10 bases and the J segment 6 bases; nucleotides outside the gene matches: 10. CDR3 size: 14 residues. The CDR3 DNA reads as TGTGCCACTACTCCCGGGACAGGGGGACAGACCCAGTACTTC. This gives the protein CATTPGTGGQTQYF.

This clone was recorded a few times. The rearrangement links TRBV5-1 to TRBJ2-4; TRBD2 aligns across 9 bases. The V gene end was trimmed by 3 bases and the J gene end by 8 bases; junction bases not matched to a gene: 6. Looked up from germline, CDR1 is SGHRS and CDR2 is YFSETQ. The CDR3 loop spans 14 amino acids. The DNA of the CDR3 is TGCGCCAGCAGCTCGGGACTAGCTAGGGACATTCAGTACTTC. Its translation: CASSSGLARDIQYF. Variable domain in full (rest from reference TRBV5-1 and TRBJ2-4): KAGVTQTPRYLIKTRGQQVTLSCSPISGHRSVSWYQQTPGQGLQFLFEYFSETQRNKGNFPGRFSGRQFSNSRSEMNVSTLELGDSALYLCASSSGLARDIQYFGAGTRLSVL.

The V gene is TRBV9, the J gene TRBJ2-5; D remains ambiguous. The CDR3 is made up of 11 amino acids. Germline CDR1 reads SGDLS; CDR2 reads YYNGEE. V lost 7 bases and J 7 bases, leaving 11 bases between the germline ends. Here the CDR3 DNA reads TGTGCCAGCGGATTCCTGGTGACCCAGTACTTC. Its translation: CASGFLVTQYF. Looking up the rest from reference TRBV9 and TRBJ2-5 gives the full variable domain: DSGVTQTPKHLITATGQRVTLRCSPRSGDLSVYWYQQSLDQGLQFLIQYYNGEERAKGNILERFSAQQFPDLHSELNLSSLELGDSALYFCASGFLVTQYFGPGTRLLVL.

This chain connects TRBV2 to TRBJ1-2; tentatively, D is TRBD1 (5 bases). Germline assignment: CDR1 SNHLY and CDR2 FYNNEI. CDR3 length equals 14 residues. Trimming shortened V by 6 bases and J by 4 bases, and 15 bases separated the two germline ends. Here the CDR3 reads CASSGGHTLYGYTF. The CDR3 DNA sequence: TGTGCCAGCAGCGGTGGACATACTCTCTATGGCTACACCTTC.

The chain joins TRBV7-8 to TRBJ1-2; TRBD1 is a possible D gene (5 bases). This CDR3 region has 14 residues. V dropped 5 bases and J dropped 3 bases, with 13 bases sitting between them. The germline V gene encodes CDR1 SGHVS and CDR2 FQNEAQ. The CDR3 protein is CASSIQGEDYGYTF. The CDR3 region has the DNA TGTGCCAGCAGCATCCAGGGAGAGGACTATGGCTACACCTTC. Full variable domain (missing parts from reference TRBV7-8 and TRBJ1-2): GAGVSQSPRYKVAKRGQDVALRCDPISGHVSLFWYQQALGQGPEFLTYFQNEAQLDKSGLPSDRFFAERPEGSVSTLKIQRTQQEDSAVYLCASSIQGEDYGYTFGSGTRLTVV.

The CDR3 sequence is CASSRGALDTQYF. CDR3 nucleotide sequence: TGTGCCAGCAGCCGGGGGGCCTTAGATACGCAGTATTTT. V and J are TRBV7-3 and TRBJ2-3; D may be TRBD2 (7 bases). This CDR3 spans 13 amino acids. Germline V gene sequence: CDR1 SGHTA, CDR2 FQGTGA. V was cut by 5 bases and J by 5 bases, with 11 bases left in between.

The CDR3 DNA reads TGTGCCAGCAGTTTTAGGGAACAAGAGACCCAGTACTTC. It codes for CASSFREQETQYF. The chain links TRBV6-1 to TRBJ2-5; D unresolved. The germline V and J ends were trimmed by 5 bases and 2 bases, with 9 bases remaining between them. Germline CDR1 and CDR2: MNHNS and SASEGT. This CDR3 is built from 13 residues.

This sequence joins TRBV6-6 and TRBJ2-7; a possible D gene is TRBD2 (5 bases). CDR1 is MNHNY, CDR2 SVGAGI, per germline (reference sequence). The CDR3 is made up of 12 amino acids. V was trimmed by 6 bases and J by 2 bases, leaving 8 bases between them. CDR3 DNA: TGTGCCAGCAGCCCCGGGGCCTACGAGCAGTACTTC. Translated, it gives CASSPGAYEQYF.

The chain uses TRBV7-2 and TRBJ2-5, with D tentatively TRBD2 (5 bases). Germline V gene lookup returns CDR1 SGHTA and CDR2 FQGNSA. This CDR3 spans 13 amino acids. V gave up 3 bases and J gave up 9 bases, with 14 bases separating them. This chain's CDR3 is CASSFTAVEAQYF. The CDR3 region has the DNA TGTGCCAGCAGCTTTACCGCTGTGGAGGCCCAGTACTTC.

In its sample, this clone was seen a few times. The gene calls are TRBV25-1 and TRBJ1-1; D possibly corresponds to TRBD1 (6 bases). This CDR3 is built from 13 residues. The germline gives CDR1 MGHDK, CDR2 SYGVNS. The V gene lost 7 bases and the J gene lost 5 bases, with 14 bases spanning the gap. CDR3 amino acids: CASTPRRGTEAFF. The CDR3 nucleotides read TGTGCCAGCACCCCTCGGAGGGGGACTGAAGCTTTCTTT.

CDR3 DNA sequence: TGCAGCATCAGACAGGGGGCTGGAATTGGGGCCAACGTCCTGACTTTC. Amino acids: CSIRQGAGIGANVLTF. This chain joins TRBV29-1 and TRBJ2-6, with TRBD1 matching over 10 bases. Germline V gives CDR1 SQVTM, CDR2 ANQGSEA. The CDR3 spans 16 residues. The ends lost 8 bases at V and 3 bases at J; junction bases unmatched: 10. Combining the CDR3 with reference TRBV29-1 and TRBJ2-6 gives the whole variable domain SAVISQKPSRDICQRGTSLTIQCQVDSQVTMMFWYRQQPGQSLTLIATANQGSEATYESGFVIDKFPISRPNLTFSTLTVSNMSPEDSSIYLCSIRQGAGIGANVLTFGAGSRLTVL.

Regarding this clone: Other DNA sequences from this sample encode an identical CDR3 as well. The J gene is TRBJ2-3, the V gene TRBV5-1; 11 positions match TRBD1. Trimming took 2 bases from V and 4 from J; bases not matched to a gene: 3. This CDR3 comprises 15 residues. The germline CDR1 and CDR2 sequences are SGHRS and YFSETQ. CDR3 amino acids: CASSLGQGAADTQYF. Written as DNA, the CDR3 is TGCGCCAGCAGCTTAGGACAGGGGGCGGCAGATACGCAGTATTTT.

The sample holds one count of this clone. This chain joins TRBV9 and TRBJ2-7, with TRBD2 as a possible D gene (6 bases). The germline V gene has CDR1 SGDLS and CDR2 YYNGEE. With 0 bases removed from V and 0 bases from J, the gap between germline ends came to 7 bases. This CDR3 has 14 residues. The CDR3 sequence: CASSVVGSSYEQYF. CDR3 DNA sequence: TGTGCCAGCAGCGTAGTCGGGAGCTCCTACGAGCAGTACTTC.

This chain connects TRBV9 to TRBJ1-2; D ambiguous. Trimming shortened V by 0 bases and J by 0 bases, and 3 bases separated the two germline ends. The germline gives CDR1 SGDLS, CDR2 YYNGEE. This CDR3 spans 13 amino acids. The CDR3 sequence: CASSVGTNYGYTF. The CDR3 DNA is TGTGCCAGCAGCGTAGGAACTAACTATGGCTACACCTTC.

This sequence joins TRBV6-1 and TRBJ1-3; D gene ambiguous. Germline assignment: CDR1 MNHNS and CDR2 SASEGT. There are 14 residues in the CDR3. Trimming shortened V by 6 bases and J by 0 bases, and 9 bases separated the two germline ends. The CDR3 region is CASSLADSGNTIYF. For the CDR3, the DNA is TGTGCCAGCAGCCTAGCCGACTCTGGAAACACCATATATTTT.